Presented here are 8 T cell receptor beta chains from one specimen sequenced in a study of cytomegalovirus exposure and HLA in healthy donors. 60 Vbeta and 13 Jbeta primers were used in PCR. The table came from immunoSEQ multiplex PCR; TCRdb's copy has only in-frame clones and leaves some out. The sample records around 130,000 clones, 80% being singletons. The sequenced sample consisted of PBMCs. The receptors were sampled from a middle-aged woman in good health and CMV-seronegative.

The rearrangement uses TRBV2 and TRBJ2-1, with TRBD1 identical over 8 bases. Trimming cost V 6 bases and J 8 bases; bases outside gene matches: 6. CDR1 and CDR2 (germline): SNHLY, FYNNEI. The length of the CDR3 is 13 residues. CDR3 DNA sequence: TGTGCCAGCAGGAGAGACAGGGGCGATGAGCAGTTCTTC. Protein sequence: CASRRDRGDEQFF.

The chain combines TRBV18 with TRBJ2-1, with TRBD1 identical over 8 bases. Germline-derived CDR1 and CDR2 are KGHSH and LQKENI. The CDR3 spans 15 residues. After removal of 7 bases from V and 8 bases from J, the junction contained 13 bases not matched to a gene. CDR3 DNA sequence: TGTGCCAGCTTTAACGACAGGGGTCGTGTGGATGAGCAGTTCTTC. Translated, it gives CASFNDRGRVDEQFF.

This sequence joins TRBV4-1 and TRBJ1-1, with D possibly being TRBD1 (5 bases). V lost 1 base and J lost 0, with 12 bases in between. The CDR3 spans 16 residues. CDR1 MGHRA and CDR2 YSYEKL come from the germline V gene. This CDR3 reads CASSQGNPGMNTEAFF. The DNA of the CDR3 is TGCGCCAGCAGCCAAGGTAACCCAGGGATGAACACTGAAGCTTTCTTT.

About this clone: A junction end diverges from the germline sequence, so it may reflect a read error. The CDR3 DNA reads as TGTGCTAGCAGCCCCGGGACAAAAGAGACCCAGTACTTC. The encoded protein is CASSPGTKETQYF. The J gene is TRBJ2-5, the V gene TRBV7-7; weak D call: TRBD1 (6 bases). CDR1 SSHAT and CDR2 FNYEAQ come from the germline V gene (reference sequence). The CDR3 length is 13 residues.

This clone was observed a handful of times. V gene TRBV6-6 combines with J gene TRBJ1-2; 7 positions agree with TRBD1. The CDR3 covers 14 residues. J gave up 6 bases and V 2 bases, and 6 bases lay outside the gene matches. Germline CDR1 reads MNHNY; CDR2 reads SVGAGI (reference sequence). The CDR3 bases are TGTGCCAGCAGTTACCCTGGACAGGAAAATGGCTACACCTTC. Its translation is CASSYPGQENGYTF.

This chain uses TRBV4-1 with TRBJ2-3; D ambiguous. Trimming took 2 bases from V and 3 from J, leaving 6 bases between them. Germline V gene sequence: CDR1 MGHRA, CDR2 YSYEKL. This CDR3 comprises 13 residues. CDR3 residues: CASSQPSTDTQYF. DNA of the CDR3: TGCGCCAGCAGCCAACCTAGTACAGATACGCAGTATTTT.

This clone appeared a few times. The chain carries TRBV7-2 and TRBJ2-7; perhaps TRBD1 as D (7 bases). Germline lookup yields CDR1 SGHTA and CDR2 FQGNSA. This CDR3 is 14 amino acids long. Deletions cut 6 bases from V and 6 bases from J, with 18 bases between. The CDR3 loop reads CASRESLQGGEQYF. CDR3 DNA sequence: TGTGCCAGCAGAGAAAGCCTCCAGGGGGGCGAGCAGTACTTC.

This clone was seen more than once but under ten times. Other DNA sequences in the same sample also yield this CDR3. This sequence joins TRBV2 and TRBJ1-2, with TRBD1 matching over 7 bases. The CDR3 has 14 amino acids. Germline V gene sequence: CDR1 SNHLY, CDR2 FYNNEI. After removal of 5 bases from V and 2 bases from J, the junction contained 5 bases not matched to a gene. The CDR3 protein is CASSLTGLNYGYTF. DNA for the CDR3: TGTGCCAGCAGTCTGACAGGGTTAAACTATGGCTACACCTTC.